Following are 18 T cell receptor beta chains from one sample sequenced in a study of blood T cell repertoires in COVID-19. Clones were sequenced by immunoSEQ multiplex PCR, and TCRdb holds only the in-frame ones, with some missing. The sample gives fewer than 250,000 clones, over 75% of which show up once; 7% to 8.5% is in the top ten. The sample taken for sequencing was PBMCs or T cells enriched from blood (not recorded which). All receptors derive from a man between 25 and 39 years old in a cohort exposed to, infected with or recovered from COVID-19 (not recorded which).

The chain links TRBV5-4 to TRBJ1-1; D call uncertain. Germline-derived CDR1 and CDR2 are SGHNT and YYREEE (reference sequence). The CDR3 runs 12 residues. Trimming shortened V by 4 bases and J by 11 bases, and 15 bases separated the two germline ends. CDR3 protein: CASSKFGSEAFF. In nucleotides, the CDR3 is TGTGCCAGCAGCAAGTTCGGGTCAGAGGCTTTCTTT. Full variable domain (outside the CDR3, taken from reference TRBV5-4 and TRBJ1-1): ETGVTQSPTHLIKTRGQQVTLRCSSQSGHNTVSWYQQALGQGPQFIFQYYREEENGRGNFPPRFSGLQFPNYSSELNVNALELDDSALYLCASSKFGSEAFFGQGTRLTVV.

This chain links TRBV28 with TRBJ1-5; a weak D match, TRBD1 (5 bases). Trimming took 4 bases from V and 1 from J, leaving 17 bases between them. The CDR3 covers 17 residues. Germline V gives CDR1 MDHEN, CDR2 SYDVKM. This CDR3 reads CASSSWGGEGSNQPQHF. DNA for the CDR3: TGTGCCAGCAGTTCGTGGGGGGGTGAGGGAAGCAATCAGCCCCAGCATTTT.

V gene TRBV5-8 combines with J gene TRBJ1-3; the D is unclear. CDR3 length: 12 residues. V dropped 3 bases and J dropped 2 bases, with 3 bases sitting between them. CDR1 is SGHTS and CDR2 is YDEGEE in the germline V gene. CDR3 bases: TGTGCCAGCAGCTACACTGGAAACACCATATATTTT. This codes for CASSYTGNTIYF.

V is TRBV7-9 and J is TRBJ1-6; 8 bases are a match to TRBD1. This CDR3 has 15 residues. The V gene end was trimmed by 4 bases and the J gene end by 9 bases; junction bases not matched to a gene: 8. Germline V gives CDR1 SEHNR, CDR2 FQNEAQ (reference sequence). CDR3 sequence reads: CASSYVGQVASPLHF. In nucleotides, the CDR3 is TGTGCCAGCAGCTATGTGGGACAGGTTGCTTCACCCCTCCACTTT. The complete variable domain, with remaining parts taken from reference TRBV7-9 and TRBJ1-6, reads DTGVSQNPRHKITKRGQNVTFRCDPISEHNRLYWYRQTLGQGPEFLTYFQNEAQLEKSRLLSDRFSAERPKGSFSTLEIQRTEQGDSAMYLCASSYVGQVASPLHFGNGTRLTVT.

The chain links TRBV12-3 or TRBV12-4 to TRBJ1-1; D gene unclear. V dropped 3 bases and J dropped 10 bases, with 9 bases sitting between them. The CDR3 has 11 amino acids. This CDR3 is CASSFRSVAFF. In nucleotides, the CDR3 is TGTGCCAGCAGTTTTCGGTCTGTAGCTTTCTTT.

This clone turned up a few times. The chain carries TRBV19 and TRBJ2-2; 7 positions agree with TRBD2. Trimming cost V 3 bases and J 11 bases; bases outside gene matches: 12. The CDR3 is 15 amino acids. Looked up from germline, CDR1 is LNHDA and CDR2 is SQIVND (reference sequence). CDR3 region: CASSIGGTTLLELFF. The CDR3 nucleotides read TGTGCCAGTAGTATCGGCGGGACTACCTTATTAGAGCTGTTTTTT. The full variable domain, rest sourced from reference TRBV19 and TRBJ2-2, is DGGITQSPKYLFRKEGQNVTLSCEQNLNHDAMYWYRQDPGQGLRLIYYSQIVNDFQKGDIAEGYSVSREKKESFPLTVTSAQKNPTAFYLCASSIGGTTLLELFFGEGSRLTVL.

This chain links TRBV28 with TRBJ2-5, with TRBD1 identical over 10 bases. CDR1 is MDHEN and CDR2 is SYDVKM in the germline V gene. The CDR3 spans 17 residues. J was trimmed by 4 bases and V by 5 bases; bases with no gene match: 13. The CDR3 here is CASSTIRPDRGGETQYF. In DNA, the CDR3 is TGTGCCAGCAGTACCATCCGCCCGGACAGGGGGGGAGAGACCCAGTACTTC.

V is TRBV15 and J is TRBJ1-2, with TRBD1 matching 9 bases. CDR3 size: 14 residues. CDR1 is LNHNV, CDR2 YYDKDF, per germline (reference sequence). Trimming took 2 bases from V and 8 from J; bases not matched to a gene: 6. The CDR3 nucleotides are TGTGCCACCAGCAGACAACAGGGGGCGAGGGGCTACACCTTC. Translating gives CATSRQQGARGYTF.

The chain couples TRBV15 to TRBJ2-1, with 8 bases lining up with TRBD2. CDR1 LNHNV and CDR2 YYDKDF come from the germline V gene (reference sequence). V shed 5 bases and J 0 bases; nucleotides not matched to a gene: 12. There are 18 residues in the CDR3. The CDR3 is CATSPYAGGLNSYNEQFF. CDR3 sequence (DNA): TGTGCCACCAGCCCCTACGCGGGAGGCCTTAACTCCTACAATGAGCAGTTCTTC. The full variable domain, its missing parts supplied by reference TRBV15 and TRBJ2-1, is DAMVIQNPRYQVTQFGKPVTLSCSQTLNHNVMYWYQQKSSQAPKLLFHYYDKDFNNEADTPDNFQSRRPNTSFCFLDIRSPGLGDTAMYLCATSPYAGGLNSYNEQFFGPGTRLTVL.

This clone was seen a handful of times. The rearrangement uses TRBV19 and TRBJ2-1, with 10 nucleotides matching TRBD2. Germline-derived CDR1 and CDR2 are LNHDA and SQIVND (reference sequence). This CDR3 region has 15 residues. V dropped 2 bases and J dropped 9; count of bases not matched to a gene: 7. The CDR3: CASSIRGLAGAEQFF. CDR3 in DNA: TGTGCCAGTAGTATAAGAGGCCTAGCGGGAGCTGAGCAGTTCTTC.

The V and J genes are TRBV12-3 or TRBV12-4 and TRBJ1-1; D perhaps matches TRBD1 (5 bases). This CDR3 contains 12 residues. V gave up 6 bases and J gave up 6 bases, with 11 bases separating them. This CDR3 reads CASSWGKSEAFF. The DNA of the CDR3 is TGTGCCAGCAGCTGGGGCAAATCTGAAGCTTTCTTT.

The chain uses TRBV4-1 and TRBJ2-2, with D possibly being TRBD2 (6 bases). The V end was cut by 3 bases, the J end by 8 bases, with 22 bases between. This CDR3 is 17 amino acids long. The germline CDR1 and CDR2 sequences are MGHRA and YSYEKL. Written as DNA, the CDR3 is TGCGCCAGCAGCCAGGCCACCCTAGAGGCAGGGAGGGGGGAGCTGTTTTTT. Translating gives CASSQATLEAGRGELFF.

The V gene is TRBV6-2 or TRBV6-3, the J gene TRBJ2-2; 11 positions match TRBD1. CDR1 MNHEY and CDR2 SVGEGT come from the germline V gene. This CDR3 spans 18 amino acids. The trim removed 0 bases at V and 4 bases at J, leaving 7 bases unmatched. CDR3 residues: CASSYSRDRGIGTGELFF. CDR3 bases: TGTGCCAGCAGTTACTCGCGGGACAGGGGGATCGGCACCGGGGAGCTGTTTTTT.

A single count supports this clone. This sequence joins TRBV7-2 and TRBJ1-5; D is undetermined. The CDR3 covers 19 residues. Germline V lookup: CDR1 SGHTA, CDR2 FQGNSA. V gave up 2 bases and J gave up 1 base, with 21 bases separating them. The chain's CDR3 is CASSLLAGGIGKSNQPQHF. The CDR3 nucleotides are TGTGCCAGCAGCTTATTGGCAGGTGGCATTGGTAAGAGCAATCAGCCCCAGCATTTT.

This chain connects TRBV5-4 to TRBJ2-1, with D possibly TRBD1 on 5 matching bases. CDR1 is SGHNT and CDR2 is YYREEE in the germline V gene (reference sequence). V was clipped by 5 bases and J by 0 bases, with 15 bases between them. This CDR3 region has 16 residues. CDR3 bases: TGTGCCAGCAGTCCTCCGACAGTCTACTCCTACAATGAGCAGTTCTTC. Encoded protein: CASSPPTVYSYNEQFF. Variable domain in full (rest from reference TRBV5-4 and TRBJ2-1): ETGVTQSPTHLIKTRGQQVTLRCSSQSGHNTVSWYQQALGQGPQFIFQYYREEENGRGNFPPRFSGLQFPNYSSELNVNALELDDSALYLCASSPPTVYSYNEQFFGPGTRLTVL.

The chain joins TRBV28 to TRBJ1-2, with 9 bases identical to TRBD1. CDR3 length: 14 amino acids. The V gene's germline CDR1 is MDHEN and CDR2 SYDVKM. J gave up 4 bases and V 4 bases, and 4 bases lay outside the gene matches. CDR3 DNA: TGTGCCAGCAGTTGGGGACAGGGCTTCTATGGCTACACCTTC. It encodes CASSWGQGFYGYTF.

V is TRBV28 and J is TRBJ2-7; 11 bases are a match to TRBD1. Per the germline V gene, CDR1 is MDHEN and CDR2 is SYDVKM. The trim removed 3 bases at V and 2 bases at J, leaving 12 bases unmatched. The CDR3 totals 18 residues. The CDR3 region is CASSFPGQGAPLAYEQYF. The DNA of the CDR3 is TGTGCCAGCAGTTTCCCAGGACAGGGGGCTCCTCTCGCCTACGAGCAGTACTTC.

The chain uses TRBV18 and TRBJ2-1, with 9 bases lining up with TRBD2. This CDR3 spans 16 amino acids. Germline V gives CDR1 KGHSH, CDR2 LQKENI. V trimming: 3 bases; J trimming: 4 bases; junction bases outside the gene matches: 7. The CDR3 DNA follows: TGTGCCAGCTCACCGTTTCGGACTAGCGAATACAATGAGCAGTTCTTC. Amino acid sequence: CASSPFRTSEYNEQFF. The variable domain in full, completed from reference TRBV18 and TRBJ2-1, reads NAGVMQNPRHLVRRRGQEARLRCSPMKGHSHVYWYRQLPEEGLKFMVYLQKENIIDESGMPKERFSAEFPKEGPSILRIQQVVRGDSAAYFCASSPFRTSEYNEQFFGPGTRLTVL.